This is a list of T cell receptor beta chains from one sample in a study of regulatory T cells in long-lasting Graves disease. A single record per CDR3 protein comes from TCRdb applying MiXCR to the multiplex PCR reads. The sample has 350,000 to 500,000 distinct CDR3 sequences, 15% to 20% seen once. The data were also submitted as part of a second study, on T cells in Graves' hyperthyroidism and ophthalmopathy.

The input for sequencing was peripheral blood mononuclear cells (PBMCs), taken at new diagnosis, from a patient treated with antithyroid drugs. The receptors come from a woman aged 30 to 39 with Graves disease. Each CDR3 is given with its conserved first and last residue. D genes are given only for firm matches. Rows may omit the clone size; those that give it use once, few, many or a size class.

few	TRBD2	TRBV7-8	18	TRBJ2-1	TGTGCCAGCAGCTTAGCGCGATGGGGACTAGCGGCCTACAATGAGCAGTTCTTC	CASSLARWGLAAYNEQFF
NA	NA	TRBV5-4	15	TRBJ1-1	TGTGCCAGCAGCTTGGGGGAACAAAGAAACACTGAAGCTCTCTTT	CASSLGEQRNTEALF
NA	NA	TRBV28	12	TRBJ1-2	TGTGCCAGCCGAACCACCCAGCCGGGCTACACCTTC	CASRTTQPGYTF
many	NA	TRBV7-9	15	TRBJ1-5	TGTGCCAGCAGCGGTGACCATCATAGCAATCAGCCCCAGCATTTT	CASSGDHHSNQPQHF
many	TRBD2	TRBV6-4	15	TRBJ2-7	TGTGCCAGCAGTTACGCGGGAGACCGCCCCACCGAGCAGTACTTC	CASSYAGDRPTEQYF
few	NA	TRBV19	17	TRBJ2-6	TGTGCCAGTAGTAAGGGGACACCTCACTCTGGGGCCAACGTCCTGACTTTC	CASSKGTPHSGANVLTF
NA	NA	TRBV7-3	14	TRBJ2-5	TGTGCCAGCAGCTTGGACTGGACCTCGGAGACCCAGTACTTC	CASSLDWTSETQYF
NA	TRBD2	TRBV20-1	15	TRBJ2-3	TGCAGTGCTTGGGGGACTAGCGGGACGCCAGATACGCAGTATTTT	CSAWGTSGTPDTQYF
few	TRBD2	TRBV4-3	15	TRBJ2-7	TGCGCCAGCAGCCAAGCACTAGCGGGAGGATACGAGCAGTACTTC	CASSQALAGGYEQYF
many	NA	TRBV11-2	15	TRBJ1-4	TGTGCCAGCAGCTTCTTGGGTGCAACTAATGAAAAACTGTTTTTT	CASSFLGATNEKLFF
many	TRBD2	TRBV20-1	17	TRBJ2-5	TGCAGTGCTAGTCCCTCCGTGGGTAGCGGGAGTAGGGAGACCCAGTACTTC	CSASPSVGSGSRETQYF
NA	TRBD1	TRBV6-1	13	TRBJ1-5	TGTGCCAGTAGGGGGGACAGAAATCAGCCCCAGCATTTT	CASRGDRNQPQHF
many	NA	TRBV18	15	TRBJ1-2	TGTGCCAGCTCACCCCGGGCCGCCCAGGGAGGTGGCTACACCTTC	CASSPRAAQGGGYTF
NA	TRBD2	TRBV3-1	15	TRBJ2-3	TGTGCCAGCAGCCTCCAGCGGGGTAGCACAGATACGCAGTATTTT	CASSLQRGSTDTQYF
many	NA	TRBV18	14	TRBJ1-1	TGTGCCAGCTCACCGCGGGACAAGGGCACTGAAGCTTTCTTT	CASSPRDKGTEAFF
many	NA	TRBV6-1	15	TRBJ2-1	TGTGCCAGCAGTACAACAGGGATCTCCTACAATGAGCAGTTCTTC	CASSTTGISYNEQFF
few	NA	TRBV9	17	TRBJ2-2	TGTGCCAGCAGCGACCCTAAAGGAGGGGGTAACACCGGGGAGCTGTTTTTT	CASSDPKGGGNTGELFF
few	NA	TRBV28	14	TRBJ1-1	TGTGCCAGCAGTTTCCGCGTCCAGGCCGCTGAAGCTTTCTTT	CASSFRVQAAEAFF
NA	NA	TRBV5-1	18	TRBJ2-2	TGCGCCAGCACCCCCGCCTGGGTGGGGGGTGCGGAGGTCGGGGAGCTGTTTTTT	CASTPAWVGGAEVGELFF
NA	NA	TRBV7-9	16	TRBJ2-2	TGTGCCAGCAGCCCTCCGACAGTAACAACCACCGGGGAGCTGTTTTTT	CASSPPTVTTTGELFF
many	NA	TRBV7-2	13	TRBJ1-5	TGTGCCAGCAGCTCCTCCCCTGCGCAGCCCCAGCATTTT	CASSSSPAQPQHF
NA	TRBD1	TRBV10-3	13	TRBJ2-7	TGTGCCATCACGACAGGGGCACTCTACGAGCAGTACTTC	CAITTGALYEQYF
many	NA	TRBV29-1	13	TRBJ2-5	TGCAGCGTTGAAAGGACGGATCAAGAGACCCAGTACTTC	CSVERTDQETQYF
many	TRBD1	TRBV27	14	TRBJ2-7	TGTGCCAGCAGTGCGGACAGGGGGTTGTACGAGCAGTACTTC	CASSADRGLYEQYF
many	NA	TRBV27	16	TRBJ1-5	TGTGCCAGCAGTTCACGCCCCGCTAATAGCAATCAGCCCCAGCATTTT	CASSSRPANSNQPQHF
many	TRBD2	TRBV11-3	12	TRBJ2-5	TGTGCCAGCCCGCGTCGGGGGGGAACCCAGTACTTC	CASPRRGGTQYF
NA	TRBD2	TRBV20-1	12	TRBJ2-3	TGCAGTGCTAAGCGGGAGCTAGATACGCAGTATTTT	CSAKRELDTQYF
NA	TRBD1	TRBV28	17	TRBJ1-4	TGTGCCAGCAGTTTCCCCCTTCCGGGACAGTCTAATGAAAAACTGTTTTTT	CASSFPLPGQSNEKLFF
NA	NA	TRBV10-2	15	TRBJ2-5	TGCGCCAGCCGTGAGCAAGCGGGTAGGCAAGAGACCCAGTACTTC	CASREQAGRQETQYF
NA	NA	TRBV6-2/TRBV6-3	13	TRBJ1-2	TGTGCCAGCTGGGGCAGGCTAAACTATGGCTACACCTTC	CASWGRLNYGYTF
many	NA	TRBV12-3/TRBV12-4	16	TRBJ2-4	TGTGCCAGCAGTTTAGCGCCAGGGAGTATCGGATACATTCAGTACTTC	CASSLAPGSIGYIQYF
few	TRBD1	TRBV29-1	15	TRBJ1-2	TGCAGCGTTGAGGACTACTCCAGGGGGCGGGATGGCTACACCTTC	CSVEDYSRGRDGYTF
many	NA	TRBV5-6	14	TRBJ1-2	TGTGCCAGCAGACAACGCGGGGGAGTCCATGGCTACACCTTC	CASRQRGGVHGYTF
many	NA	TRBV2	14	TRBJ2-2	TGTGCCAGCAGTGAACAGGGTCACACCGGGGAGCTGTTTTTT	CASSEQGHTGELFF
many	NA	TRBV20-1	10	TRBJ2-5	TGCAGTGCTAGAGATGTTGACCCTGCCTTC	CSARDVDPAF
few	NA	TRBV6-1	15	TRBJ1-1	TGTGCCAGCAGTCCTACGCCCACAGGGAAGACTGAAGCTTTCTTT	CASSPTPTGKTEAFF
many	TRBD2	TRBV29-1	15	TRBJ2-1	TGCAGCGTTGAAGATGGGAGGGCTAGTAGAGCCCAGCAGTTCTTC	CSVEDGRASRAQQFF
few	TRBD1	TRBV20-1	15	TRBJ2-5	TGCAGTGCTATTACGGGACAGGAGGTCCAAGAGACCCAGTACTTC	CSAITGQEVQETQYF
many	NA	TRBV20-1	14	TRBJ2-1	TGCAGTGCTAGTATATCTCGGGCTAGGAACGAGCAGTTCTTC	CSASISRARNEQFF
many	TRBD1	TRBV6-1	14	TRBJ1-6	TGTGCCAGCAGGAGGGACAGCTCTAATTCACCCCTCCACTTT	CASRRDSSNSPLHF
once	TRBD2	TRBV12-5	12	TRBJ2-2	TGTGCTAGTGGGGGAGGGTCCGGGGAGCTGTTTTTT	CASGGGSGELFF
NA	NA	TRBV4-1	16	TRBJ2-4	TGCGCCAGCAGCCAAGAGGGGGCACTAGCCAAAAACATTCAGTACTTC	CASSQEGALAKNIQYF